Described below is a single TCR beta chain sequence and its context. The sample is drawn from a study of blood T cell repertoires in COVID-19. Whole-study context: The United States, Italy and Spain provided the acute and convalescent COVID-19 samples. From T cells, B-cell-depleted T cells, or PBMCs came the material, which was cDNA or gDNA.

Original handling: Estimation of nucleated cell counts was performed using reference gene primer amplification. Sequencing was performed with immunoSEQ multiplex PCR; in TCRdb, only in-frame clones are kept and a portion is missing. V and J calls and clone size are copied from that table; D and trimming were computed from the DNA. The sample records under 200,000 clones, around 83% being singletons. The origin of this receptor is a woman aged 40 to 50 with acute or convalescent COVID-19. Sequencing was done on a sample of peripheral blood.

CDR3 residues: CASNRELLRSGANVLTF. The CDR3 bases are TGTGCCAGTAACCGGGAACTGCTCCGATCTGGGGCCAACGTCCTGACTTTC. The chain links TRBV19 to TRBJ2-6; D is possibly TRBD2 (5 bases). Trimming shortened V by 7 bases and J by 1 base, and 17 bases separated the two germline ends. The CDR3 has 17 residues. Germline V gene data show CDR1 as LNHDA and CDR2 as SQIVND (reference sequence).